This T cell receptor (beta chain) was recorded in a study of graft-versus-host responses after intestinal transplantation. The wider study: The transplants performed in recipients were multivisceral, liver-intestinal, or isolated intestinal.

Study outcomes and limitations: Where graft-donor T cell macrochimerism was present, patients had high graft-versus-host to host-versus-graft clonal ratios in allografts.

CDR1 MNHEY and CDR2 SMNVEV come from the germline V gene (reference sequence). The CDR3 is 14 residues long. Points on this clone: Its matching antigen is unknown. At one of its ends the junction is not consistent with the germline gene, which may arise from a read error.

TCRdb's table, derived via immunoSEQ multiplex PCR, lists solely in-frame clones and lacks some. The table lists over 9,000 clones, about four fifths of them singletons. Intraepithelial and lamina propria lymphocytes were released after the graft tissue was processed. The specimen was ileum tissue, collected about 470 days after intestinal transplantation. The J gene is TRBJ2-2, the V gene TRBV27, with a tentative D call TRBD1 (5 bases). This TCR derives from a human patient who received an intestinal transplant, so some T cells may come from the graft donor. In nucleotides, the CDR3 is TGTGTCAGCAGACGCGGCAGGGTGGCCGGGGAGCTGTTTTTT. This sequence encodes CVSRRGRVAGELFF.